The TCR beta chain under discussion was sequenced for a study of T cells after posttransplantation cyclophosphamide. Profiling relied on immunoSEQ multiplex PCR, and the TCRdb table lists in-frame clones only, not all of them. The sample holds 20,000 to 25,000 clones, approximately 73% seen once. The CDR3 sequence is 14 residues long. Trimming took 2 bases from V and 2 from J, leaving 9 bases between them. Germline V gene lookup returns CDR1 MNHNY and CDR2 SVGAGI (reference sequence). Findings and caveats of the study: Donor-recipient repertoire similarity was low at 1-2 months, rising over year one. Recipient CMV seropositivity and CMV reactivation strongly tracked TRB clonality.

The table lists this clone with a count of one. Antigen unknown. This sequence was found in a woman aged 60-70 years in good health, CMV-negative, and a related stem cell transplant donor. The J gene is TRBJ1-2, the V gene TRBV6-6; D may be TRBD1 (6 bases). The source material was memory CD4+ T cells sorted from PBMCs. The CDR3 nucleotides read TGTGCCAGCAGTTACCGGACAGCCAACTATGGCTACACCTTC. This sequence encodes CASSYRTANYGYTF.